A selection of T cell receptor beta chains follows, all from one sample in a study of regulatory T cells in long-lasting Graves disease. Via MiXCR, TCRdb re-called the multiplex PCR reads, giving one row per CDR3 protein. This sample has some 450,000 distinct CDR3 sequences, with approximately 16% found just once. These sequences were also reported in another study, on T cells in Graves' hyperthyroidism and ophthalmopathy.

The sample was peripheral blood mononuclear cells (PBMCs), taken at new diagnosis, from a patient treated with antithyroid drugs. The receptors derive from a woman aged 25 to 39 with Graves disease. Both conserved end residues are part of each CDR3. The D gene is left open where the match is weak. A row's size may be missing; if present it is once, few, many or a size class.

TRBJ2-2 TRBD2 few TRBV4-1 CASSQRGTGELFF TGCGCCAGCAGTCAGCGGGGTACCGGGGAGCTGTTTTTT
TRBJ2-1 TRBD2 - TRBV4-1 CASSRVTSGNNEQFF TGCGCCAGCAGCCGCGTGACTAGCGGTAACAATGAGCAGTTCTTC
TRBJ1-1 - few TRBV4-3 CASSPQRQGDTEAFF TGCGCCAGCAGCCCGCAGCGCCAGGGTGACACTGAAGCTTTCTTT
TRBJ2-1 - many TRBV28 CASSLPNDRNPGNEQFF TGTGCCAGCAGTTTGCCGAATGACAGAAATCCGGGCAATGAGCAGTTCTTC
TRBJ2-3 - - TRBV7-9 CASSPSTQYF TGTGCCAGCAGCCCCTCTACGCAGTATTTT
TRBJ2-4 - few TRBV3-1 CASSLRGGPLAKNIQYF TGTGCCAGCAGCCTAAGGGGGGGACCCCTAGCCAAAAACATTCAGTACTTC
TRBJ2-1 TRBD2 - TRBV7-9 CASSSSGRFYNEQFF TGTGCCAGCAGCTCTAGCGGGAGATTTTACAATGAGCAGTTCTTC
TRBJ2-3 - many TRBV18 CASSQEGHWTDTQYF TGTGCCAGCTCCCAAGAGGGACATTGGACAGATACGCAGTATTTT
TRBJ1-6 TRBD1 - TRBV28 CASKGAVISPLHF TGTGCCAGCAAGGGGGCAGTAATTTCACCCCTCCACTTT
TRBJ2-7 - - TRBV19 CASMSGASYEQYF TGTGCCAGTATGTCCGGGGCTTCCTACGAGCAGTACTTC
TRBJ2-7 TRBD1 many TRBV28 CASSRGGGEQYF TGTGCCAGCAGTCGAGGGGGCGGAGAGCAGTACTTC
TRBJ2-1 TRBD2 many TRBV6-1 CASSPWTSYNEQFF TGTGCCAGCAGTCCATGGACTAGTTACAATGAGCAGTTCTTC
TRBJ2-5 TRBD2 many TRBV20-1 CSAVGRGAGETQYF TGCAGTGCTGTAGGGCGGGGGGCGGGTGAGACCCAGTACTTC
TRBJ1-2 TRBD1 few TRBV12-3/TRBV12-4 CASSLRDRPNYGYTF TGTGCCAGCAGTTTAAGGGACAGGCCTAACTATGGCTACACCTTC
TRBJ2-2 TRBD2 many TRBV20-1 CSARRTSGTWGELFF TGCAGTGCTAGAAGGACTAGCGGGACTTGGGGGGAGCTGTTTTTT
TRBJ2-7 TRBD1 many TRBV18 CASSPPGQGVWEQYF TGTGCCAGCTCACCACCGGGGCAGGGGGTCTGGGAGCAGTACTTC
TRBJ2-7 TRBD1 few TRBV14 CASSQELRAGGSHEQYF TGTGCCAGCAGCCAAGAATTGAGGGCAGGGGGTTCCCACGAGCAGTACTTC
TRBJ1-1 - many TRBV24-1 CATSGGSGTEAFF TGTGCCACCAGCGGGGGGTCGGGCACTGAAGCTTTCTTT
TRBJ2-1 TRBD2 - TRBV19 CASSSGTSGRGRGYVF TGTGCCAGTAGTTCAGGGACTAGCGGGAGGGGACGCGGATATGTCTTC
TRBJ2-7 - - TRBV19 CASSIDQGSQRYEQYF TGTGCCAGTAGTATAGACCAGGGGTCCCAACGCTACGAGCAGTACTTC
TRBJ2-4 - many TRBV5-1 CASSTGRGVYF TGCGCCAGCAGCACTGGACGAGGGGTGTACTTC
TRBJ1-2 - - TRBV15 CATSRDRGVNYGYTF TGTGCCACCAGCAGAGATCGTGGGGTTAACTATGGCTACACCTTC
TRBJ2-6 - many TRBV2 CASSGNSRSGANVLTF TGTGCCAGCAGTGGTAACAGTCGCTCTGGGGCCAACGTCCTGACTTTC
TRBJ2-7 TRBD2 many TRBV3-1 CASSLQGLAGGGSYEQYF TGTGCCAGCAGCCTCCAGGGACTAGCGGGAGGGGGCTCCTACGAGCAGTACTTC
TRBJ1-1 - - TRBV30 CAWSRPNRAGMNTEAFF TGTGCCTGGAGTCGCCCTAACAGGGCGGGGATGAACACTGAAGCTTTCTTT
TRBJ1-2 - many TRBV6-1 CASSPGRYYGYTF TGTGCCAGCAGTCCAGGACGGTACTATGGCTACACCTTC
TRBJ2-3 - many TRBV6-1 CASTTSGRADTQYF TGTGCCAGCACCACATCGGGTAGGGCAGATACGCAGTATTTT
TRBJ1-3 - many TRBV7-9 CASSLFGSSGNTIYF TGTGCCAGCAGCTTATTCGGCTCCTCTGGAAACACCATATATTTT
TRBJ2-1 - many TRBV6-2/TRBV6-3 CASSYGWASPQFF TGTGCCAGCAGTTACGGTTGGGCCTCACCGCAGTTCTTC
TRBJ2-5 - many TRBV11-2 CASSLFSETQYF TGTGCCAGCAGCTTATTTAGCGAGACCCAGTACTTC
TRBJ2-7 - few TRBV20-1 CSAEGTLSYEQYF TGCAGTGCTGAGGGGACACTCTCCTACGAGCAGTACTTC
TRBJ2-7 TRBD1 many TRBV20-1 CSARETGGSYEQYF TGCAGTGCTAGGGAGACAGGGGGCTCCTACGAGCAGTACTTC
TRBJ1-5 - many TRBV2 CASKEGYSNQPQHF TGTGCCAGCAAGGAGGGCTATAGCAATCAGCCCCAGCATTTT
TRBJ1-6 - - TRBV6-1 CASRTKQGSNSPLHF TGTGCCAGCAGAACCAAACAGGGCTCCAATTCACCCCTCCACTTT
TRBJ2-1 - - TRBV7-2 CASGSAGVNEQFF TGTGCCAGCGGGAGCGCCGGGGTCAATGAGCAGTTCTTC
TRBJ2-2 TRBD2 - TRBV5-1 CASSLQASGKVTGELFF TGCGCCAGCAGCCTCCAGGCTAGCGGGAAGGTCACCGGGGAGCTGTTTTTT
TRBJ2-7 TRBD1 - TRBV15 CATSRAGTGGSYEQYF TGTGCCACCAGCAGAGCCGGGACAGGGGGCTCCTACGAGCAGTACTTC